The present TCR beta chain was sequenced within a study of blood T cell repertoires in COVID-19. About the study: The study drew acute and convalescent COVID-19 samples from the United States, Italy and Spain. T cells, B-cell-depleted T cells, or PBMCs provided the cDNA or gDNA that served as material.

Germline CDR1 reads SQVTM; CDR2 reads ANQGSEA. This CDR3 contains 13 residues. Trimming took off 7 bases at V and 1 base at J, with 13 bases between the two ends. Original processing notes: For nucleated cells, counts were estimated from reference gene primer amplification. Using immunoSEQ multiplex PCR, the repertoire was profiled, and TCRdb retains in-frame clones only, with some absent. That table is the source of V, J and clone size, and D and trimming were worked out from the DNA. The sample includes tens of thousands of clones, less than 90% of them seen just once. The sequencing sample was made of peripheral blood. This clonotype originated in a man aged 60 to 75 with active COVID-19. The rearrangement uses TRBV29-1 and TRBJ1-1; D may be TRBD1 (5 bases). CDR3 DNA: TGCAGCGGGGTTTCGACAGAGAACACTGAAGCTTTCTTT. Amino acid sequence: CSGVSTENTEAFF.